These T cell receptor beta chains were read from a single sample in a study of long-term antiretroviral therapy in people with HIV. Some clones are missing from TCRdb's copy, which holds only in-frame ones; the method was immunoSEQ multiplex PCR. This table holds tens of thousands of clones, roughly 80% found once. Sample: unsorted PBMCs, taken 2 years after starting antiretroviral therapy. Receptor source: a woman between 45 and 65 years old with HIV. The CDR3 runs from the conserved cysteine through the conserved F or W. A D gene is named only where the DNA matches it firmly. A clone size is listed for some rows: how often the clone was seen (once, few, many), or a class if it is expanded.

TRBD2,TRBJ2-1,once,TRBV18,TGTGCCAGCTCACCACAAAGCGGGGTCTACAATGAGCAGTTCTTC,CASSPQSGVYNEQFF
TRBD1,TRBJ1-2,few,TRBV10-3,TGTGCCATCAGTGATTCGGGACAGACCGAGTTTTATGGCTACACCTTC,CAISDSGQTEFYGYTF
-,TRBJ1-3,-,TRBV18,TGTGCCAGCTCAGACCAGGGGTACGGAAACACCATATATTTT,CASSDQGYGNTIYF
TRBD2,TRBJ2-5,-,TRBV19,TGTGCCACGAAGCGGGGGGCTACCGCACAGACCCAGTACTTC,CATKRGATAQTQYF
-,TRBJ2-2,-,TRBV6-5,TGTGCCAGCAGTTACGGTGGGGTCGGGGAGCTGTTTTTT,CASSYGGVGELFF
-,TRBJ1-5,-,TRBV18,TGTGCCAGCTCACCCGACAGACCTGATAGCAATCAGCCCCAGCATTTT,CASSPDRPDSNQPQHF
-,TRBJ2-1,-,TRBV5-1,TGCGCCAGCAGGGCGGATCCCTACAATGAGCAGTTCTTC,CASRADPYNEQFF
-,TRBJ2-1,-,TRBV5-4,TGTGCCAGCAGCCCGGACTCCGTCCCCTACAATGAGCAGTTCTTC,CASSPDSVPYNEQFF
-,TRBJ1-4,once,TRBV4-1,TGCGCCAGCAGCCAAGATGCATCCCTATGGACTAATGAAAAACTGTTTTTT,CASSQDASLWTNEKLFF
-,TRBJ2-3,once,TRBV5-5,TGTGCCAGCAGCCCCCGCAGCCCAGATACGCAGTATTTT,CASSPRSPDTQYF
-,TRBJ1-5,-,TRBV28,TGTGCCAGCAGTATACCGACAGGAGTCCATCAGCCCCAGCATTTT,CASSIPTGVHQPQHF
-,TRBJ2-4,few,TRBV12-2,TGTGCAAGTCGACCGGACAGGACCTTAGCCAAAAACATTCAGTACTTC,CASRPDRTLAKNIQYF
-,TRBJ1-1,-,TRBV7-3,TGTGCCAGCTCATGGGGGATGAACACTGAAGCTTTCTTT,CASSWGMNTEAFF
-,TRBJ2-1,once,TRBV6-5,TGTGCCAGCGGGGCTCCTGAGCAGTTCTTC,CASGAPEQFF
-,TRBJ1-3,-,TRBV6-5,TGTGCCAGCAGTTATATGGGACGTGGAAACACCATATATTTT,CASSYMGRGNTIYF
TRBD1,TRBJ1-1,-,TRBV4-1,TGCGCCAGCAGCCTAGCCGGACAGGGAGTGGGCACTGAAGCTTTCTTT,CASSLAGQGVGTEAFF
-,TRBJ2-5,-,TRBV29-1,TGCAGCGTTGATAGGGACGGTCGAGAGACCCAGTACTTC,CSVDRDGRETQYF
-,TRBJ1-6,once,TRBV28,TGTGCCAGCAGACAGGACCGCAGCTCCTATAATTCACCCCTCCACTTT,CASRQDRSSYNSPLHF